Presented here are 7 T cell receptor beta chains from one specimen sequenced in a study of T-cell memory formation after mild COVID-19. TCRdb reprocessed the 5' RACE reads via MiXCR and lists one record per CDR3 protein. The sample contains more than 300,000 distinct CDR3 sequences, roughly an eighth of which appear only once. The sequencing sample was made of PBMCs or a T cell subset sorted from them (not recorded which). The source of these receptors is a man aged 18 to 29 who had mild COVID-19 (a few samples of this study predate the infection). Cell type and time point are not known.

This chain connects TRBV6-1 to TRBJ2-2; D is perhaps TRBD2 (5 bases). CDR3 length: 14 amino acids. Germline assignment: CDR1 MNHNS and CDR2 SASEGT. V gave up 8 bases and J gave up 7 bases, with 17 bases separating them. The CDR3 sequence: CASQPYGEVGELFF. The CDR3 nucleotides are TGTGCCAGCCAGCCGTACGGGGAAGTCGGGGAGCTGTTTTTT.

The chain couples TRBV14 to TRBJ2-3; D is unclear. Germline loops: CDR1 SGHDN, CDR2 FVKESK. The CDR3 contains 13 residues. V was shortened by 6 bases and J by 1 base, with 8 bases between the two germline ends. The CDR3 bases are TGTGCCAGCAGGACTTGGGGCACAGATACGCAGTATTTT. This codes for CASRTWGTDTQYF. Filled out from reference TRBV14 and TRBJ2-3, the complete variable domain reads EAGVTQFPSHSVIEKGQTVTLRCDPISGHDNLYWYRRVMGKEIKFLLHFVKESKQDESGMPNNRFLAERTGGTYSTLKVQPAELEDSGVYFCASRTWGTDTQYFGPGTRLTVL.

This chain connects TRBV27 to TRBJ2-5; D might be TRBD1 (6 bases). The V gene lost 3 bases and the J gene lost 4 bases, with 12 bases spanning the gap. Germline assignment: CDR1 MNHEY and CDR2 SMNVEV (reference sequence). The CDR3 loop spans 14 amino acids. The CDR3 bases are TGTGCCAGCAGTTTGAATCAGGGGCGAGAGACCCAGTACTTC. Its protein product is CASSLNQGRETQYF.

This clonotype was detected a few times. The rearrangement links TRBV4-1 to TRBJ2-3; 11 positions agree with TRBD1. The trim removed 3 bases at V and 4 bases at J, leaving 6 bases unmatched. There are 16 residues in the CDR3. Germline values: CDR1 MGHRA, CDR2 YSYEKL. The CDR3 reads CASSQYRDRGADTQYF. Written as DNA, the CDR3 is TGCGCCAGCAGCCAGTACCGGGACAGGGGGGCAGATACGCAGTATTTT.

This clonotype was detected ten times or more. This chain links TRBV7-9 with TRBJ2-5; D unclear. Deletions cut 4 bases from V and 2 bases from J, with 11 bases between. The CDR3 is 14 residues long. CDR1 is SEHNR and CDR2 is FQNEAQ in the germline V gene (reference sequence). The CDR3 DNA reads as TGTGCCAGCAGCTACTGGGCTTTACAAGAGACCCAGTACTTC. Encoded protein: CASSYWALQETQYF.

The rearrangement uses TRBV28 and TRBJ1-2; the match to TRBD1 covers 9 bases. V was pared by 7 bases and J by 7 bases, with 13 bases of the junction left unmatched. The CDR3 consists of 15 residues. CDR1 is MDHEN and CDR2 is SYDVKM in the germline V gene. CDR3 nucleotide sequence: TGTGCCAGCACCCCCTTCCGGGACAGGGTCTTTGGCTACACCTTC. Protein sequence: CASTPFRDRVFGYTF.

This clonotype appeared many times. The J gene is TRBJ2-1, the V gene TRBV20-1; D not certain. Germline V gene sequence: CDR1 DFQATT, CDR2 SNEGSKA (reference sequence). This CDR3 comprises 12 residues. The V end lost 1 base, the J end lost 6 bases, and 7 bases lay between the germline ends. CDR3 in amino acids: CSARGWGNEQFF. DNA for the CDR3: TGCAGTGCTAGAGGGTGGGGCAATGAGCAGTTCTTC.